This entry describes one T cell receptor (beta chain). Its antigen remains undetermined. No base qualities exist here, and no much larger clone lies one base off it. The data derive from a study of blood T cell repertoires in COVID-19 (dated by TCRdb to the early 2020s). For the wider study: Samples from collaborators originated in the United States, Italy and Spain and spanned both the acute and convalescent phases of COVID-19. The material from the prospective study consisted of cDNA or gDNA derived from T cells, B-cell-depleted T cells, or PBMCs. Subjects who had been exposed to COVID-19, were actively infected with it, or had recovered from it provided the deeply sampled blood TCRbeta repertoires that made up the dataset. The repertoires were made available in a free public database intended to serve as a resource for research on the immune response to SARS-CoV-2. Samples came from the ongoing ImmuneRACE study (first 160 participants) plus 1,254 subjects from 6 global collaborators. Nearly every sample came with metadata listing a de-identified subject ID, COVID-19 status, age in years and sex. Where HLA class I and class II types were available, the types were taken from metadata supplied by the sample provider, not from assay-based typing. The paper's findings and limits, for the study overall: How much clinical and demographic metadata was included differed by source and by participant, and the metadata was provided uncurated.

The collaborating institutions used their own protocols to collect whole blood in K2EDTA tubes. For TCRbeta analysis, collaborators shipped samples as frozen whole blood, isolated PBMCs, or DNA extracted from either of those sample types. TCRbeta CDR3 regions were amplified from genomic DNA using the immunoSEQ Assay, a bias-controlled multiplex PCR. From the authors' description of their analysis: The number of nucleated cells in each sample was estimated from the amplification of reference gene primers within the assay. To quantify the absolute abundance of each unique TCRbeta CDR3 rearrangement, sequence reads were collapsed and filtered. For each sample, productive Simpson clonality was calculated as the square root of Simpson's diversity index across productive rearrangements. TCRdb limited this immuneACCESS table to in-frame rearrangements with V and J called. A share of clones is missing; checked studies link under half to unresolved V genes, and the rest is unexplained. V, J and clone size are taken as reported in that table, and D and trimming were inferred from the DNA itself. The sample table records some 380,000 clones; 90% of these occur just once. 6.5% of the sample goes to the ten largest clones.

The CDR3, from cysteine to phenylalanine, totals 15 residues. Just CDR3 DNA is preserved here, 45 bases in frame from base 1. The germline V gene provides CDR1 SGDLS and CDR2 YYNGEE. Trimming leaves V shorter by 6 bases and J shorter by 2 bases, with the junction holding 7 bases beyond the gene matches. What was sequenced was peripheral blood. The sequence is built from TRBV9 and TRBJ2-1, with 8 middle bases fitting TRBD2. The receptor comes from a man younger than 30 with active or convalescent COVID-19. The nucleotide sequence reads TGTGCCAGCACCTCGCCCGGGAGGGCCTACAATGAGCAGTTCTTC. Translated, it reads CASTSPGRAYNEQFF.